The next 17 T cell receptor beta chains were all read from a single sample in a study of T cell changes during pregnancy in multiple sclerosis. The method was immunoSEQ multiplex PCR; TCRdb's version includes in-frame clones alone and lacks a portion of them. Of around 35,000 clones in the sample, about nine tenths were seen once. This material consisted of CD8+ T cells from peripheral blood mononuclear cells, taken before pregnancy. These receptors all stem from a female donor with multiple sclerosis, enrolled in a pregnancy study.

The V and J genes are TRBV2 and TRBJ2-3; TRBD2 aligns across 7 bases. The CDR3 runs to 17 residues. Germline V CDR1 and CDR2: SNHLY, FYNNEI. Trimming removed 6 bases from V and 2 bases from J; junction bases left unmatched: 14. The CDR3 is CASSGGSSGTDTDTQYF. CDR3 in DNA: TGTGCCAGCAGCGGTGGGTCCAGCGGGACTGACACAGATACGCAGTATTTT.

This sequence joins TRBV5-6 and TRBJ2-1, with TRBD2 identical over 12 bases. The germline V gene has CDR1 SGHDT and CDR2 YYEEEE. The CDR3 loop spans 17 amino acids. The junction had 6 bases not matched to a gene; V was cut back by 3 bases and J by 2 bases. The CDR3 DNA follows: TGTGCCAGCAGCTCGACTAGCGGGAGTGAGCCCTACAATGAGCAGTTCTTC. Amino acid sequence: CASSSTSGSEPYNEQFF.

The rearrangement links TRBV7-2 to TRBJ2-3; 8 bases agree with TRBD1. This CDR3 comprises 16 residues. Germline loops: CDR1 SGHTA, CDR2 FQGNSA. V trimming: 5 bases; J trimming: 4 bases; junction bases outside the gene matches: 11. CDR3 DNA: TGTGCCAGCAGCCCCGGACAGGGCCGTCAGGCAGATACGCAGTATTTT. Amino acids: CASSPGQGRQADTQYF.

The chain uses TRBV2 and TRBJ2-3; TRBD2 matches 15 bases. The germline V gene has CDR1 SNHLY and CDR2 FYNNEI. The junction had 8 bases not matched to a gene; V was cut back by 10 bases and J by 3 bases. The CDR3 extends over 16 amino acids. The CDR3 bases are TGTGCCACGGACGGGACTAGCGGGAGGATGACAGATACGCAGTATTTT. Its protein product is CATDGTSGRMTDTQYF. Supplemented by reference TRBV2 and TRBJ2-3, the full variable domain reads EPEVTQTPSHQVTQMGQEVILRCVPISNHLYFYWYRQILGQKVEFLVSFYNNEISEKSEIFDDQFSVERPDGSNFTLKIRSTKLEDSAMYFCATDGTSGRMTDTQYFGPGTRLTVL.

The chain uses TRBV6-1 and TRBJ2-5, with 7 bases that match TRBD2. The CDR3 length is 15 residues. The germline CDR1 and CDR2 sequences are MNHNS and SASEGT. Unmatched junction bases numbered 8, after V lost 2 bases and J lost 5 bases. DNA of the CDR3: TGTGCCAGCAGTGAAAGATTGGGGGAGGGGGAGACCCAGTACTTC. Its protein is CASSERLGEGETQYF.

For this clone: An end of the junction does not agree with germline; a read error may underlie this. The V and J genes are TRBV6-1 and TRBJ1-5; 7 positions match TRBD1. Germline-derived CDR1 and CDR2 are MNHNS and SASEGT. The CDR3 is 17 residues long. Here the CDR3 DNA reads TGTGCCAGCAGGGAAGACAGGGCCGCCGGCCCCGATCAGCCCCAGCATTTT. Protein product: CASREDRAAGPDQPQHF.

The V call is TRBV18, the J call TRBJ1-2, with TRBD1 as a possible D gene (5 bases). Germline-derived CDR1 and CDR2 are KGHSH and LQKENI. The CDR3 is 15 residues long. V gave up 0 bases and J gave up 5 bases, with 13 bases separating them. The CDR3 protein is CASSPPNTGQYGYTF. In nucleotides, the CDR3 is TGTGCCAGCTCACCACCGAACACCGGACAATATGGCTACACCTTC.

The CDR3 sequence is CASSLTSGGPLNEQFF. The CDR3 nucleotides are TGTGCCAGCAGCTTAACTAGCGGGGGGCCACTAAATGAGCAGTTCTTC. This chain links TRBV7-2 with TRBJ2-1, with 12 nucleotides matching TRBD2. After removal of 2 bases from V and 7 bases from J, the junction contained 6 bases not matched to a gene. CDR3 length equals 16 residues. Germline V gene lookup returns CDR1 SGHTA and CDR2 FQGNSA.

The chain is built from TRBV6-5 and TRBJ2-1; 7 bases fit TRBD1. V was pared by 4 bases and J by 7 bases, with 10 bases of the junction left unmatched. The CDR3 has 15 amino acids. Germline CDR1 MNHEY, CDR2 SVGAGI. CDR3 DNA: TGTGCCAGCAGTTCAACATGGACAGGCCGGAATGAGCAGTTCTTC. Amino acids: CASSSTWTGRNEQFF.

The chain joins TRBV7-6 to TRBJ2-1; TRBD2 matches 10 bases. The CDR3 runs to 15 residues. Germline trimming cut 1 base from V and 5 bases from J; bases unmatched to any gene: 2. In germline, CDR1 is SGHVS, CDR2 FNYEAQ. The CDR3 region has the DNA TGTGCCAGCAGCTTAGTACTAGCGGGAAACAATGAGCAGTTCTTC. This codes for CASSLVLAGNNEQFF. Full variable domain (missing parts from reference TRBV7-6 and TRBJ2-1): GAGVSQSPRYKVTKRGQDVALRCDPISGHVSLYWYRQALGQGPEFLTYFNYEAQQDKSGLPNDRFSAERPEGSISTLTIQRTEQRDSAMYRCASSLVLAGNNEQFFGPGTRLTVL.

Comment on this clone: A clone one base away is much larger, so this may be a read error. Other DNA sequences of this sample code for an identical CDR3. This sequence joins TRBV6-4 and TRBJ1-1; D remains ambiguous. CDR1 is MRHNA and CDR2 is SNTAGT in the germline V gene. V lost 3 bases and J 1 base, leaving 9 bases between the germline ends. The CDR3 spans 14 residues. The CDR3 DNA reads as TGTGCCAGCAGTGATGGTCAGGAGAACACTGAAGCTTTCTTT. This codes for CASSDGQENTEAFF.

The CDR3, as DNA: TGTGCCTGGAGTGTAAAGGGGACTTTCTTT. This sequence encodes CAWSVKGTFF. The chain has TRBV30 and TRBJ1-1; TRBD1 is a possible D gene (5 bases). Deletions cut 0 bases from V and 12 bases from J, with 8 bases between. This CDR3 has 10 residues. CDR1 is GTSNPN, CDR2 SVGIG, per germline (reference sequence).

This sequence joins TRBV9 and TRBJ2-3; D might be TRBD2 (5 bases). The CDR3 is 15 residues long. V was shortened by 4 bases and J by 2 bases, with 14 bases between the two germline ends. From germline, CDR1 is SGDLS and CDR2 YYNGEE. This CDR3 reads CASSPGGPITDTQYF. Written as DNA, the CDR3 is TGTGCCAGCAGCCCCGGAGGACCCATCACAGATACGCAGTATTTT.

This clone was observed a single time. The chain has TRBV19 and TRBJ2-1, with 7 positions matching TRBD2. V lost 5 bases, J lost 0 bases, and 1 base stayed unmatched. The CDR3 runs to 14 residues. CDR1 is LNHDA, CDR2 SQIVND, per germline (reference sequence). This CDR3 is CASSWGGSYNEQFF. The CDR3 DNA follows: TGTGCCAGTAGTTGGGGGGGCTCCTACAATGAGCAGTTCTTC.

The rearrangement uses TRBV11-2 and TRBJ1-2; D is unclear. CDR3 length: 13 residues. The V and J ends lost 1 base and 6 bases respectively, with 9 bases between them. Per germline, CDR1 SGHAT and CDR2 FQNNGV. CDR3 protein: CASSLAPGNGYTF. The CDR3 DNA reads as TGTGCCAGCAGCTTAGCTCCAGGCAATGGCTACACCTTC. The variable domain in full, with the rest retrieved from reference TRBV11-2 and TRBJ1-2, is EAGVAQSPRYKIIEKRQSVAFWCNPISGHATLYWYQQILGQGPKLLIQFQNNGVVDDSQLPKDRFSAERLKGVDSTLKIQPAKLEDSAVYLCASSLAPGNGYTFGSGTRLTVV.

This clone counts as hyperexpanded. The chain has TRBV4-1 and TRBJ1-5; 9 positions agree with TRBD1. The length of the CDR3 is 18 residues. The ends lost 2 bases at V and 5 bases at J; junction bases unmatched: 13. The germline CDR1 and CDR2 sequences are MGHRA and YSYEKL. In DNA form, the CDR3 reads TGCGCCAGCAGCCAACCTCTATCGACAGGGGGGGACCATCAGCCCCAGCATTTT. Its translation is CASSQPLSTGGDHQPQHF.

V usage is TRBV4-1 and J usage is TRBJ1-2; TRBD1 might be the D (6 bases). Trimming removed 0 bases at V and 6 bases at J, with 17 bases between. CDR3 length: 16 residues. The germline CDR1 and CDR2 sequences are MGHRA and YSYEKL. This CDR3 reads CASSQDKLRGGDGYTF. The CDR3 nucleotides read TGCGCCAGCAGCCAAGACAAACTGAGAGGGGGGGATGGCTACACCTTC.